The clone carrying this T cell receptor (beta chain) was detected only a few times. Whenever a sample was processed, at least 6 million PBMCs were isolated. A second PCR, run for roughly 7 to 11 cycles, used a sample-barcoded 5' primer plus a J-beta primer mix. Researchers report that a template-switch adaptor with 12 random nucleotides tagged each cDNA molecule. TCRdb independently ran MiXCR on the 5' RACE reads; one entry per CDR3 protein. Of fewer than 2,000,000 distinct CDR3 sequences in the sample, about 39% were seen once. These data are taken from a study of blood T cells in healthy people across ages. The receptor's source is a human donor in good health. The sample comprised blood.

This CDR3 reads CASSPTGAEYYGYTF. Written as DNA, the CDR3 is TGTGCCAGCAGTCCGACAGGGGCCGAATACTATGGCTACACCTTC. The chain links TRBV6-2 or TRBV6-3 to TRBJ1-2; 8 nucleotides line up with TRBD1. CDR1 is MNHEY and CDR2 is SVGEGT in the germline V gene. This CDR3 has 15 amino acids. The V segment lost 5 bases and the J segment 3 bases; nucleotides outside the gene matches: 8.